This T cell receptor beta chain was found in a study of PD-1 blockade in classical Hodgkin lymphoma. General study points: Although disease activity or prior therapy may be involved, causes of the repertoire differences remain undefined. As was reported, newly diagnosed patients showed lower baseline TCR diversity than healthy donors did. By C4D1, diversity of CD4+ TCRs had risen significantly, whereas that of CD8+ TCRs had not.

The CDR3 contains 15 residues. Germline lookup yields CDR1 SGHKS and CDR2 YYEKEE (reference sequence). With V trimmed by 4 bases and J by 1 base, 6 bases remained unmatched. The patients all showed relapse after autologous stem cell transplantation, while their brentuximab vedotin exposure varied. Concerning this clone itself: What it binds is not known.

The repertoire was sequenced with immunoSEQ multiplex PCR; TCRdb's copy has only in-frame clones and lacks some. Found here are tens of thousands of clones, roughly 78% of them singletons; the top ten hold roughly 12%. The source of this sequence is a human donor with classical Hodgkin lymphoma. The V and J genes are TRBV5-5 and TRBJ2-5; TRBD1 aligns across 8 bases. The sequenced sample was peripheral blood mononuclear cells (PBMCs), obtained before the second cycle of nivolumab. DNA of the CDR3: TGTGCCAGCAGCCCGAGGACAGGGCTCCAAGAGACCCAGTACTTC. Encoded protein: CASSPRTGLQETQYF.